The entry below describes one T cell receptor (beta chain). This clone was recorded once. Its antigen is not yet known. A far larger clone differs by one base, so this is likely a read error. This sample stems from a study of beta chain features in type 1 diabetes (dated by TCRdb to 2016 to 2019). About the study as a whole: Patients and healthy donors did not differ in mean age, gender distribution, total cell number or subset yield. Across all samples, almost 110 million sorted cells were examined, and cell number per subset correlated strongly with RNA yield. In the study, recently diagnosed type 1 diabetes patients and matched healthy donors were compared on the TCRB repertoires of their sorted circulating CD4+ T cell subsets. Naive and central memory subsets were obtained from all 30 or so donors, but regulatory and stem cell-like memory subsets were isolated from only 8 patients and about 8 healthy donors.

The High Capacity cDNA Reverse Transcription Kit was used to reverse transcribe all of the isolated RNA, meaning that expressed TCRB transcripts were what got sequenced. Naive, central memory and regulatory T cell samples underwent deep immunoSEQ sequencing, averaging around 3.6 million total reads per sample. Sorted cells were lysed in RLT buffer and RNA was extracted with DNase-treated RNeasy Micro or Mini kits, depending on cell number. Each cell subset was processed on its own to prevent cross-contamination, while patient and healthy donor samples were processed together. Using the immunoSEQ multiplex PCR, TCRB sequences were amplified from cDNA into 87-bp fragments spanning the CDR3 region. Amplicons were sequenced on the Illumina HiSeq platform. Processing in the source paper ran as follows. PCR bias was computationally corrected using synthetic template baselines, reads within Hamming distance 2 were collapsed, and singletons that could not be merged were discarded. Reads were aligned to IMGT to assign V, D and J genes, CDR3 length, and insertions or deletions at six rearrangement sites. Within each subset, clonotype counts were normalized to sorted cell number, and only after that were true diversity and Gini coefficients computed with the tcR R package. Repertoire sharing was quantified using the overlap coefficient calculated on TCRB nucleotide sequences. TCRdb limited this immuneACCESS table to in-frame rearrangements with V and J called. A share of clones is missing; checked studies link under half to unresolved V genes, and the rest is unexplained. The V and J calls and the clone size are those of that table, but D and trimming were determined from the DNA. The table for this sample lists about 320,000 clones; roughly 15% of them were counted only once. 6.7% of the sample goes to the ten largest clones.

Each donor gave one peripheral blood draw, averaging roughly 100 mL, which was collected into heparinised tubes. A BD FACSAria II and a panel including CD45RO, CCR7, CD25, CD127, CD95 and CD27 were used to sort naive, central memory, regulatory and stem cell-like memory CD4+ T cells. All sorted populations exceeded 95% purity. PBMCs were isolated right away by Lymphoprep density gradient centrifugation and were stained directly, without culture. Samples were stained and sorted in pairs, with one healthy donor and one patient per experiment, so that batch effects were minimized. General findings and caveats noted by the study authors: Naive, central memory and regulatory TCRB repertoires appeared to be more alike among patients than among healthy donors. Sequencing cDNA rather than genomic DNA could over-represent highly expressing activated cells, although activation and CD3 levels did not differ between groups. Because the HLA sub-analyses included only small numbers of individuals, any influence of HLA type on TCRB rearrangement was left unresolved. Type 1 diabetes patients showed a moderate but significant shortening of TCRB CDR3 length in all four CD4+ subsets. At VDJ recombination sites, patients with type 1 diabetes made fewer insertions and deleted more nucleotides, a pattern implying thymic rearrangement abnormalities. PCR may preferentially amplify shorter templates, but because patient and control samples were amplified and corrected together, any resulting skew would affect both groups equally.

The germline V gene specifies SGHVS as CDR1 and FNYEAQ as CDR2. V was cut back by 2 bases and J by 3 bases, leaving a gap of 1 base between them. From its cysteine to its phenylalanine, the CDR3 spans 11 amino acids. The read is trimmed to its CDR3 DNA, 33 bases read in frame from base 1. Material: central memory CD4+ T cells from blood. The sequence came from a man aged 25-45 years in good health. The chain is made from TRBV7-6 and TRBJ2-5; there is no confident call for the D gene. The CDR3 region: CASSLKETQYF. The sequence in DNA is TGTGCCAGCAGCTTAAAAGAGACCCAGTACTTC.